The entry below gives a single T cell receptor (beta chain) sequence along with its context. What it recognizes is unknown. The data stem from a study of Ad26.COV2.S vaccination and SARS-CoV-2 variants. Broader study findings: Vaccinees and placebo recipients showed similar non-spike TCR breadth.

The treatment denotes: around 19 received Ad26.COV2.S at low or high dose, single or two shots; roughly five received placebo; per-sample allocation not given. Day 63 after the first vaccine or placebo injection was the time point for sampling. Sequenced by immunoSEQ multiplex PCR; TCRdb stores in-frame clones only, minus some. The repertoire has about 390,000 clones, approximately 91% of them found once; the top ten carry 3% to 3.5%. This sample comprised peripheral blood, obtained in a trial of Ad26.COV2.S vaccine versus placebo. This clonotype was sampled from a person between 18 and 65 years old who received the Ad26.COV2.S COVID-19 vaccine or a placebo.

For the CDR3, the DNA is TGTGCCAGCAGTCCAGGACAGGCGATCTATGGCTACACCTTC. Translated: CASSPGQAIYGYTF. The chain uses TRBV6-6 and TRBJ1-2, with 7 positions matching TRBD1. With 5 bases clipped from V and 4 bases from J, the junction kept 7 bases outside the gene matches. Germline lookup yields CDR1 MNHNY and CDR2 SVGAGI (reference sequence). The CDR3 sequence is 14 residues long.